This T cell receptor beta chain is from a study of blood T cells in healthy people across ages. This clonotype has only a few counts. The CDR3 has 15 amino acids. The V and J ends lost 3 bases and 11 bases, in that order; junction bases with no gene match: 15. Germline CDR1 and CDR2: SGHDN and FVKESK. Donors ranged from about 6 to 90 years old and were healthy Caucasians in Russia. Isolation of PBMCs gave at least 7 million cells per sample. Samples each yielded at least 5.5 micrograms of total RNA. Then a second PCR, running about 6 to 11 cycles, was carried out with a sample-barcoded 5' primer and a J-beta primer mix. Each cDNA molecule carried a tag from a template-switch adaptor that contained 12 random nucleotides. In TCRdb, the 5' RACE reads were re-called with MiXCR into one record per CDR3 protein. The repertoire includes about 1.6 million distinct CDR3 sequences, roughly 30% of them detected once, and around 11% sits in the top ten.

This clonotype originated in a woman in her 30s in good health. This chain joins TRBV14 and TRBJ2-5; TRBD1 matches at 7 bases. Specimen: blood. In DNA, the CDR3 is TGTGCCAGCAGCCAGCAAGCACCCCGACAGGGAGAGCAGTACTTC. Protein product: CASSQQAPRQGEQYF.